This T cell receptor (beta chain) originates from a study of blood T cell repertoires in COVID-19. Study context: Acute and convalescent COVID-19 specimens originated in the United States, Italy and Spain. PBMCs, B-cell-depleted T cells, or T cells provided the cDNA or gDNA that made up the material.

Authors' data handling: For nucleated cells, counts were estimated from reference gene primer amplification. The data were produced by immunoSEQ multiplex PCR, yet TCRdb's version contains in-frame clones alone and is incomplete. The D gene and trimming were derived from the DNA, and the V and J assignments and clone size from that table. The sample lists about 73,000 clones, 89% seen once, with approximately 10% in the top ten. The CDR3 sequence is 13 residues long. Germline CDR1 and CDR2: LNHDA and SQIVND (reference sequence). Between the trimmed V and J ends, which lost 8 bases and 4 bases, there was a span of 12 bases.

The sequence came from an elderly man with acute or convalescent COVID-19. This rearrangement joins TRBV19 to TRBJ1-5; D gene unclear. Material for sequencing was peripheral blood. CDR3 loop: CASPRVGNQPQHF. The CDR3 bases are TGTGCCAGTCCCCGGGTAGGAAATCAGCCCCAGCATTTT.